This is a list of T cell receptor beta chains from one sample in a study of OX40 agonist ivuxolimab in advanced cancers. Produced via immunoSEQ multiplex PCR; TCRdb's table is partial and in-frame only. The sample has 94,000 or so clones, roughly 80% seen once. The sample was CD4+ or CD8+ T cells sorted from blood, taken in a trial of the OX40 agonist ivuxolimab. These receptors all come from an adult with an advanced solid tumor such as melanoma, head and neck, liver or kidney cancer. Each CDR3 is given without its conserved first and last residue. Fields, in order: V gene, CDR3 protein.

>TRBV5-1
ASSLSSTDTQY
>TRBV18
ASSPGRVNTEAF
>TRBV30
AWSAVGYEQY
>TRBV10-2
ASGLGALSNQPQH
>TRBV10-2
ASLDPGNTIY
>TRBV7-2
ASSSSGFNYGYT
>TRBV19
ASKENRGQETQY
>TRBV6-1
ASSSPGQGLPEQY
>TRBV2
ASSANTYNEQF
>TRBV7-7
ASSPSPGSSYNEQF
>TRBV5-4
ASSGGGSVKGF
>TRBV4-2
ASSQDRLLADTDTQY
>TRBV19
ASSIEIAQGGAF
>TRBV7-9
ASSPSRDRNPGDTQY
>TRBV2
ASRITGPNQY
>TRBV28
ASSRTASPQH
>TRBV7-9
ASSPGTRDTQY
>TRBV7-9
ASSSSGLSSGANVLT
>TRBV12-5
ASGLGDRGYNEQF
>TRBV28
AIDLRDRVNGYT
>TRBV6-5
ASSYSGTGLSPLH
>TRBV6-6
ASSLGRGGYT
>TRBV12-5
ASGLGASGGTDTQY
>TRBV19
ASSTDGSFYGYT
>TRBV6-1
ASKEGTNTEAF
>TRBV6-1
ASKGRAYGYT
>TRBV10-3
AISESGGQDNEQF
>TRBV28
ASSLWGKRGGTQY
>TRBV2
ASSLGPWPGTLNSPLH
>TRBV6-5
ASSYSGGARGNTIY